This passage covers 13 T cell receptor beta chains from one sample sequenced in a study of T-cell reconstitution after alpha-beta-depleted transplantation in children. A library of TCRbeta sequences, prepared with unique molecular identifiers, was generated. TCRdb re-called the PCR reads through MiXCR, storing one row per CDR3 protein. Here the sample spans about 610,000 distinct CDR3 sequences, roughly a tenth being singletons. The source was PBMCs from the stem cell graft donor, collected from the stem cell graft. Source of these receptors: a human donor who donated a stem cell graft to a child with acute myeloid leukemia.

This sequence joins TRBV21-1 and TRBJ2-5; TRBD1, as called in the table, went unchecked against the DNA. TRBV21-1 corresponds to a pseudogene. The CDR3 is 15 residues long. The CDR3 here is CASSPRDSPLKTQYF. DNA for the CDR3: TGTGCCAGCAGTCCACGGGACAGTCCCCTGAAGACCCAGTACTTC.

This clonotype was detected ten times or more. This chain links TRBV12-3 or TRBV12-4 with TRBJ2-5; possible D gene TRBD2, 5 bases. Trimming stripped 4 bases from V and 3 bases from J, with 15 bases between. The CDR3 runs 15 residues. The CDR3 loop is CASSSRPGSKETQYF. DNA for the CDR3: TGTGCCAGCAGTTCACGCCCGGGATCCAAAGAGACCCAGTACTTC.

This chain uses TRBV7-2 with TRBJ2-3; TRBD2 matches 7 bases. This CDR3 is 16 amino acids long. CDR1 is SGHTA and CDR2 is FQGNSA in the germline V gene. After removal of 1 base from V and 4 bases from J, the junction contained 8 bases not matched to a gene. CDR3 DNA: TGTGCCAGCAGCTTAGGCCTAGCGGAAGTGGCAGATACGCAGTATTTT. Amino acid sequence: CASSLGLAEVADTQYF.

This clonotype was picked up many times. V and J are TRBV18 and TRBJ2-3, with D unclear. The germline gives CDR1 KGHSH, CDR2 LQKENI. V lost 3 bases and J lost 2, with 12 bases in between. The CDR3 is 15 residues long. The CDR3, as DNA: TGTGCCAGCTCACCCTTAGGGCGGAACACAGATACGCAGTATTTT. Translated, it gives CASSPLGRNTDTQYF.

This clonotype showed up many times. The gene calls are TRBV5-6 and TRBJ2-7, with a possible D match to TRBD2 (5 bases). This CDR3 has 13 amino acids. V was trimmed by 4 bases and J by 3 bases, leaving 11 bases between them. Germline CDR1 SGHDT, CDR2 YYEEEE. CDR3 sequence (DNA): TGTGCCAGCAGCACTAGAGGATTCTACGAGCAGTACTTC. Translated, it gives CASSTRGFYEQYF. Combining the CDR3 with reference TRBV5-6 and TRBJ2-7 gives the whole variable domain DAGVTQSPTHLIKTRGQQVTLRCSPKSGHDTVSWYQQALGQGPQFIFQYYEEEERQRGNFPDRFSGHQFPNYSSELNVNALLLGDSALYLCASSTRGFYEQYFGPGTRLTVT.

This clonotype appeared once. V and J are TRBV10-3 and TRBJ2-1; a possible D gene is TRBD1 (7 bases). Per germline, CDR1 ENHRY and CDR2 SYGVKD. This CDR3 spans 14 amino acids. The V and J ends lost 4 bases and 5 bases respectively, with 12 bases between them. DNA for the CDR3: TGTGCCATCAGTGGGGGCAGGGGGGACAATGAGCAGTTCTTC. As protein: CAISGGRGDNEQFF.

The chain is built from TRBV27 and TRBJ2-3; TRBD1 matches 9 bases. The CDR3 spans 15 residues. V was pared by 6 bases and J by 6 bases, with 10 bases of the junction left unmatched. CDR1 is MNHEY and CDR2 is SMNVEV in the germline V gene (reference sequence). CDR3 residues: CASRAPGQGEDTQYF. Written as DNA, the CDR3 is TGTGCCAGCAGAGCTCCGGGACAGGGAGAGGATACGCAGTATTTT.

This clonotype was seen ten or more times. The J gene is TRBJ2-1, the V gene TRBV9, with 10 nucleotides matching TRBD2. CDR1 is SGDLS, CDR2 YYNGEE, per germline. Unmatched junction bases numbered 2, after V lost 0 bases and J lost 2 bases. The CDR3 sequence is 16 residues long. CDR3 bases: TGTGCCAGCAGCGTAGAGGGGACTAGCGCCTACAATGAGCAGTTCTTC. Its translation: CASSVEGTSAYNEQFF.

This rearrangement joins TRBV28 to TRBJ1-1; maybe TRBD1 (6 bases). Germline lookup yields CDR1 MDHEN and CDR2 SYDVKM. V shed 2 bases and J shed 4 bases, with 14 bases lying between them. The CDR3 spans 15 residues. Here the CDR3 reads CASSLGGGPLTEAFF. In DNA form, the CDR3 reads TGTGCCAGCAGTTTAGGTGGGGGGCCCCTCACTGAAGCTTTCTTT.

This clonotype showed up just a few times. This chain links TRBV28 with TRBJ2-2, with TRBD1 matching over 9 bases. Germline loops: CDR1 MDHEN, CDR2 SYDVKM. The CDR3 runs to 15 residues. J lost 6 bases, V lost 5 bases, and 7 bases had no gene match. The CDR3 here is CASSNPTGGPGELFF. CDR3 coding DNA: TGTGCCAGCAGTAATCCTACAGGGGGCCCCGGGGAGCTGTTTTTT.

This clonotype was seen only a few times. The chain is built from TRBV24-1 and TRBJ2-5; D possibly corresponds to TRBD2 (6 bases). Germline V gene data show CDR1 as KGHDR and CDR2 as SFDVKD. The CDR3 covers 16 residues. V shed 2 bases and J shed 5 bases, with 17 bases lying between them. The CDR3 sequence is CATSDSGRELGETQYF. The CDR3, as DNA: TGTGCCACCAGTGATTCGGGACGGGAGCTCGGGGAGACCCAGTACTTC.

The chain is built from TRBV20-1 and TRBJ1-2; 8 bases map to TRBD1. The germline gives CDR1 DFQATT, CDR2 SNEGSKA (reference sequence). The CDR3 runs to 14 residues. V was pared by 0 bases and J by 7 bases, with 7 bases of the junction left unmatched. CDR3 loop: CSARDSQGAFGYTF. The CDR3, as DNA: TGCAGTGCTAGAGATAGCCAGGGGGCTTTTGGCTACACCTTC.

This clonotype appeared a few times. The chain's CDR3 is CASSLEKNGSNQPQHF. The CDR3, as DNA: TGTGCCAGCAGCTTAGAGAAGAACGGGAGCAATCAGCCCCAGCATTTT. This sequence joins TRBV11-3 and TRBJ1-5; D uncertain. Germline CDR1 is SGHNT and CDR2 is YENEEA. Trimming removed 0 bases at V and 1 base at J, with 10 bases between. The CDR3 sequence is 16 residues long.